Below are 4 T cell receptor beta chains sequenced from a single sample in a study of early T cells in non-severe SARS-CoV-2 infection. Each CDR3 protein is one row after TCRdb ran MiXCR on the 5' RACE reads. This table has approximately 62,000 distinct CDR3 sequences, roughly 12% appearing once. Sequencing was done on a sample of whole blood. Source of these receptors: an adult who was a healthcare worker with PCR-confirmed SARS-CoV-2 infection or an uninfected control (not recorded which).

This clonotype was detected ten times or more. This chain links TRBV5-1 with TRBJ2-1; 7 bases are shared with TRBD2. V trimming: 6 bases; J trimming: 6 bases; junction bases outside the gene matches: 6. CDR3 length: 13 amino acids. CDR1 and CDR2 from the germline V gene are SGHRS and YFSETQ. CDR3 sequence: CASKEWEGNEQFF. In DNA form, the CDR3 reads TGCGCCAGCAAGGAGTGGGAGGGCAATGAGCAGTTCTTC.

The chain carries TRBV3-1 and TRBJ2-1; D gene unclear. Germline assignment: CDR1 LGHDT and CDR2 YNNKEL (reference sequence). The CDR3 length is 13 residues. V was trimmed by 3 bases and J by 9 bases, leaving 12 bases between them. CDR3 coding DNA: TGTGCCAGCAGCCAGAACTGGGTGGGTGAGCAGTTCTTC. Amino acids: CASSQNWVGEQFF.

This clonotype was observed many times. CDR3 nucleotides: TGTGCCAGCAGCGGGGGGACGGAGCAGTACTTC. It yields the protein CASSGGTEQYF. The chain recombines TRBV9 with TRBJ2-7, with D possibly called TRBD1 or TRBD2 (5 bases each). Germline V gene lookup returns CDR1 SGDLS and CDR2 YYNGEE. V lost 3 bases and J lost 7, with 8 bases in between. This CDR3 has 11 residues.

J is TRBJ1-1 and V is TRBV2; the D is unclear. The germline gives CDR1 SNHLY, CDR2 FYNNEI. CDR3 length: 13 amino acids. Between the trimmed V and J ends, which lost 7 bases and 3 bases, there was a span of 12 bases. CDR3 in DNA: TGTGCCAGCAACCGTTTCTCTTACACTGAAGCTTTCTTT. Its protein is CASNRFSYTEAFF.